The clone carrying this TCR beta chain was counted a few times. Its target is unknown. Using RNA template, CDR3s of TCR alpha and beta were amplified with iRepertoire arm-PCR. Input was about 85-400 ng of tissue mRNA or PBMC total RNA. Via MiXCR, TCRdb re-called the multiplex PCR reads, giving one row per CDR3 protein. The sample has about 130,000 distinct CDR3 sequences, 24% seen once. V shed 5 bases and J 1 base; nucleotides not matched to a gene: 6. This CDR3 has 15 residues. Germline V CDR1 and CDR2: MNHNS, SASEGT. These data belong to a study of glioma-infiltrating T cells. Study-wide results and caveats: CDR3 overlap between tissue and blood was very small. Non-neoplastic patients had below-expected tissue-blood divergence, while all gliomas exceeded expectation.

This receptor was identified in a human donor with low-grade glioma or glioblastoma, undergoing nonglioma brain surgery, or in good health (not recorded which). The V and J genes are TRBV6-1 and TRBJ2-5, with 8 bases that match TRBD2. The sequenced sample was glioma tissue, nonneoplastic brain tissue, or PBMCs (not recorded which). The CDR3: CASSHGGASQETQYF. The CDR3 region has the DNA TGTGCCAGCAGTCACGGGGGGGCCTCCCAAGAGACCCAGTACTTC.